What follows are 8 T cell receptor beta chains derived from one specimen sequenced in a study of T cell changes during pregnancy in multiple sclerosis. Measured with immunoSEQ multiplex PCR; TCRdb has only the in-frame clones, and not every one. Of approximately 97,000 clones in the sample, roughly nine tenths are singletons; the top ten hold under 0.8%. This sample comprised peripheral blood, obtained in the second trimester of pregnancy. These receptors all stem from a female donor in good health, enrolled as a control in a pregnancy study.

The V gene is TRBV4-1, the J gene TRBJ2-7; possible D gene TRBD1, 7 bases. The CDR3 has 15 residues. Trimming removed 4 bases from V and 3 bases from J, with 16 bases in between. Germline CDR1 reads MGHRA; CDR2 reads YSYEKL. The CDR3 is CASSRQGGTVYEQYF. The CDR3 DNA follows: TGCGCCAGCAGCCGTCAAGGGGGGACAGTCTACGAGCAGTACTTC.

The V gene is TRBV23-1, the J gene TRBJ1-2; D is undetermined. TRBV23-1 belongs to the ORF category, with a function that is uncertain. The CDR3 loop spans 15 amino acids. V was cut by 0 bases and J by 4 bases, with 12 bases left in between. CDR3 amino acids: CASSQSPAVPYGYTF. CDR3 nucleotide sequence: TGCGCCAGCAGTCAATCCCCGGCGGTTCCCTATGGCTACACCTTC.

As for this clone: The junction differs from germline at one of its ends, possibly a read error. This chain uses TRBV7-7 with TRBJ2-1, with 13 positions matching TRBD2. The CDR3 has 15 amino acids. The germline CDR1 and CDR2 sequences are SSHAT and FNYEAQ (reference sequence). Written as DNA, the CDR3 is TGTGCTAGCAGCCGGACTAGCGGGAGTAGGGGTGAGCAGTTCTTC. It specifies CASSRTSGSRGEQFF.

The rearrangement links TRBV5-6 to TRBJ2-1; 12 bases are shared with TRBD2. Trimming at V came to 3 bases and at J to 7 bases, leaving 11 bases not matched to a gene. Per germline, CDR1 SGHDT and CDR2 YYEEEE. The CDR3 is made up of 17 amino acids. CDR3 DNA sequence: TGTGCCAGCAGCTCCTACCCTAGCGGGGGGGCGAAGAATGAGCAGTTCTTC. Protein: CASSSYPSGGAKNEQFF.

This clone came up many times. The genes are TRBV15 and TRBJ2-1; D is possibly TRBD1 (6 bases). Per germline, CDR1 LNHNV and CDR2 YYDKDF (reference sequence). Trimming stripped 5 bases from V and 6 bases from J, with 8 bases between. The CDR3 has 12 residues. CDR3 region: CATSWDINEQFF. The CDR3 bases are TGTGCCACCAGCTGGGACATCAATGAGCAGTTCTTC.

The chain uses TRBV7-9 and TRBJ1-1; 8 nucleotides align to TRBD1. This CDR3 has 17 amino acids. Germline CDR1 SEHNR, CDR2 FQNEAQ (reference sequence). The junction had 9 bases not matched to a gene; V was cut back by 1 base and J by 2 bases. CDR3 region: CASSLVVRGPKNTEAFF. CDR3 DNA: TGTGCCAGCAGCTTAGTGGTCAGGGGGCCTAAAAACACTGAAGCTTTCTTT.

The rearrangement links TRBV4-1 to TRBJ1-4, with D possibly matching TRBD1 (5 bases). The CDR3 extends over 17 amino acids. CDR1 MGHRA and CDR2 YSYEKL come from the germline V gene. V lost 0 bases to trimming and J lost 2 bases, with 13 bases between them. CDR3 amino acids: CASSQDDLRDTNEKLFF. CDR3 DNA: TGCGCCAGCAGCCAAGATGACCTCAGGGATACTAATGAAAAACTGTTTTTT.

The genes are TRBV5-6 and TRBJ2-5; a possible D gene is TRBD2 (5 bases). Matching the DNA end better, TRBJ2-7 makes the J call doubtful. The CDR3 runs to 13 residues. Germline V lookup: CDR1 SGHDT, CDR2 YYEEEE. DNA of the CDR3: TGTGCCAGCAGCTTGGGGACTTACTACGAGCAGTACTTC. This sequence encodes CASSLGTYYEQYF.